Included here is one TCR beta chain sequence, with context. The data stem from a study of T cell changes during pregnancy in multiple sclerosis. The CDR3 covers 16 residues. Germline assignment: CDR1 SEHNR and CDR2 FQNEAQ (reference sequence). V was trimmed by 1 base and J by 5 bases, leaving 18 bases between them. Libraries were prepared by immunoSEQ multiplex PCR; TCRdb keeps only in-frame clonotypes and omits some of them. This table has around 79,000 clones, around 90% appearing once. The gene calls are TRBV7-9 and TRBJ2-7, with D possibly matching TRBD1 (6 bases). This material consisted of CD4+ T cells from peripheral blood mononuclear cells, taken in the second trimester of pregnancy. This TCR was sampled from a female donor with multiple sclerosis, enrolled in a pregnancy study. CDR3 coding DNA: TGTGCCAGCAGCTTAGGTGGGCGGCAGGGGATCGACGAGCAGTACTTC. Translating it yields CASSLGGRQGIDEQYF.